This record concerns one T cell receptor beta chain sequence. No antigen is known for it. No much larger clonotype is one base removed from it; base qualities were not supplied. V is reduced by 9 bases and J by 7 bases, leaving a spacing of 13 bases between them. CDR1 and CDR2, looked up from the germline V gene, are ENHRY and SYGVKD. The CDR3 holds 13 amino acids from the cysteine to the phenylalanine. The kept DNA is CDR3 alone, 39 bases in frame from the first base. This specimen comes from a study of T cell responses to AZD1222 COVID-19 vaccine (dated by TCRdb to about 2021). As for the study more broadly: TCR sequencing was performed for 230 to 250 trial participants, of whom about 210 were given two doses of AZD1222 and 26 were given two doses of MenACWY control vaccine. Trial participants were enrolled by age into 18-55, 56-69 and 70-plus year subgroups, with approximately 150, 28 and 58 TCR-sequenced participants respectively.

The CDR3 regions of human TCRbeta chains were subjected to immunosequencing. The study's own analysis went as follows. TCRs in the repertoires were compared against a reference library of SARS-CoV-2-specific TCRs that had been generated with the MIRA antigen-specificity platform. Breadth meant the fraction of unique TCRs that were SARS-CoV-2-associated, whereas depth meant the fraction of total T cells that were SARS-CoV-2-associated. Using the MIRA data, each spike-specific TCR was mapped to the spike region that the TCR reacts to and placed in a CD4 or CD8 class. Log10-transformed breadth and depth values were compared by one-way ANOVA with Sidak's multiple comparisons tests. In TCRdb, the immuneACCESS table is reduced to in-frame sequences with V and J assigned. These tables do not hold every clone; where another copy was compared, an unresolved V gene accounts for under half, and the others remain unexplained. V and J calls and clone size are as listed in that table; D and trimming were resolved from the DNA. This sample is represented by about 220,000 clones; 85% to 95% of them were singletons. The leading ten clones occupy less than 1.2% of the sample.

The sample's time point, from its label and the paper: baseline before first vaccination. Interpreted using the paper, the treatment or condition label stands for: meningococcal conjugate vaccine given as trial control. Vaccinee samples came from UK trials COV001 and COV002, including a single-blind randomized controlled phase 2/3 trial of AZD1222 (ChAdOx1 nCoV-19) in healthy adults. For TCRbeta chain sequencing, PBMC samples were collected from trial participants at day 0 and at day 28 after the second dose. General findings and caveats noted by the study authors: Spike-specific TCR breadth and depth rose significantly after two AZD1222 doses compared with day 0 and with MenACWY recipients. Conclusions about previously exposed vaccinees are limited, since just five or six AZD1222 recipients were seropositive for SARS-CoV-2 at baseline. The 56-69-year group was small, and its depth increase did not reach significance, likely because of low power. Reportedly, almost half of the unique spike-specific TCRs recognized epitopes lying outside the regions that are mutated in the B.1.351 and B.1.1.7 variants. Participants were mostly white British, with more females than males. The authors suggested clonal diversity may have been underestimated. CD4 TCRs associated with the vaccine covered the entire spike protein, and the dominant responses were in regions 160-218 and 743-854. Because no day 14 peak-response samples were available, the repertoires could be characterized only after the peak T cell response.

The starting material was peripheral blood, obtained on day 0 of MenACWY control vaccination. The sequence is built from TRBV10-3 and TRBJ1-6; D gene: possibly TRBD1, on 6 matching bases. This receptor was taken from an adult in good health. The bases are TGTGCCATAGCGGTACAGGGCAATTCACCCCTCCACTTT. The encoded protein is CAIAVQGNSPLHF.